This entry lists 4 T cell receptor beta chains sequenced from one sample in a study of T cell repertoires in cytomegalovirus infection. Which antigens these TCRs recognize remains unknown. TCRdb recomputed calls from the reads with MiXCR, one row per CDR3 protein. The repertoire has around 800,000 distinct CDR3 sequences, around a third of them found once; the top ten carry under 15%. Specimen: cultured CD8+ T cells from PBMCs, collected from culture after CMV antigen stimulation. The origin of the receptors is a human donor in good health (CMV status not recorded). Some clones in this sample may be carry-over from other donors' samples.

To note about this clonotype: A read error may explain this, as a much larger clone is one base away. This CDR3 fails to terminate in the conserved phenylalanine or tryptophan, so it likely reflects a read error. The chain carries TRBV7-3 and TRBJ1-2; weak D call: TRBD1 (5 bases). Germline V gene lookup returns CDR1 SGHTA and CDR2 FQGTGA. The V end lost 0 bases, the J end lost 1 base, and 18 bases lay between the germline ends. The CDR3 has 18 residues. CDR3 DNA: TGTGCCAGCAGCTTAACTTGGCAGGGAGAGGTTGTTAACTATGGCTACACCTCC. It translates to CASSLTWQGEVVNYGYTS.

The chain joins TRBV7-3 to TRBJ2-7; 8 nucleotides line up with TRBD1. Germline V CDR1 and CDR2: SGHTA, FQGTGA. V trimming: 5 bases; J trimming: 9 bases; junction bases outside the gene matches: 3. This CDR3 is 11 amino acids long. CDR3 coding DNA: TGTGCCAGCAGCACCGGACAGGGGCAGTACTTC. Translation gives CASSTGQGQYF.

This clonotype was found a few times. This sequence joins TRBV7-8 and TRBJ2-1, with TRBD2 as a possible D gene (7 bases). V gave up 3 bases and J gave up 10 bases, with 16 bases separating them. This CDR3 spans 14 amino acids. Germline CDR1 reads SGHVS; CDR2 reads FQNEAQ. CDR3 in amino acids: CASSLGGPSREQFF. CDR3 bases: TGTGCCAGCAGCTTGGGGGGGCCTTCGAGGGAGCAGTTCTTC. The entire variable domain, with the rest obtained from reference TRBV7-8 and TRBJ2-1, is as follows: GAGVSQSPRYKVAKRGQDVALRCDPISGHVSLFWYQQALGQGPEFLTYFQNEAQLDKSGLPSDRFFAERPEGSVSTLKIQRTQQEDSAVYLCASSLGGPSREQFFGPGTRLTVL.

In DNA form, the CDR3 reads TGTGCCAGCAGCTTCAGGGGCCTATATGGCTACACCTTC. It encodes CASSFRGLYGYTF. The chain combines TRBV7-2 with TRBJ1-2; the D gene is possibly TRBD1 (6 bases). V was clipped by 3 bases and J by 5 bases, with 10 bases between them. The CDR3 contains 13 residues. The germline gives CDR1 SGHTA, CDR2 FQGNSA. Using reference TRBV7-2 and TRBJ1-2 for the parts outside the CDR3, the full variable domain is GAGVSQSPSNKVTEKGKDVELRCDPISGHTALYWYRQSLGQGLEFLIYFQGNSAPDKSGLPSDRFSAERTGGSVSTLTIQRTQQEDSAVYLCASSFRGLYGYTFGSGTRLTVV.